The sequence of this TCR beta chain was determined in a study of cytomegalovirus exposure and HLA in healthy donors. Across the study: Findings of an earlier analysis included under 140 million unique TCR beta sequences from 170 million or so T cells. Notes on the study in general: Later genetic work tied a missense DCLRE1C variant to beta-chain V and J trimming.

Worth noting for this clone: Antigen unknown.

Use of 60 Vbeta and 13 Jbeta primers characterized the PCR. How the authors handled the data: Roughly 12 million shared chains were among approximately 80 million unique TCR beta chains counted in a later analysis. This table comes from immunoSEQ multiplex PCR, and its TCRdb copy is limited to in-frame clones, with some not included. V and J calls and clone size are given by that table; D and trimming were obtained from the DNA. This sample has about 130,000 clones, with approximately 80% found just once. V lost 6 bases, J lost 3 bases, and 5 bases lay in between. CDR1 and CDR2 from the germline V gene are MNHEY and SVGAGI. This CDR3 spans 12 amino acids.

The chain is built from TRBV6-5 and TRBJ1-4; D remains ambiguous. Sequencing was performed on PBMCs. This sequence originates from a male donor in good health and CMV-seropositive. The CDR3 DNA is TGTGCCAGCAGGCAGGCTAATGAAAAACTGTTTTTT. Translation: CASRQANEKLFF.